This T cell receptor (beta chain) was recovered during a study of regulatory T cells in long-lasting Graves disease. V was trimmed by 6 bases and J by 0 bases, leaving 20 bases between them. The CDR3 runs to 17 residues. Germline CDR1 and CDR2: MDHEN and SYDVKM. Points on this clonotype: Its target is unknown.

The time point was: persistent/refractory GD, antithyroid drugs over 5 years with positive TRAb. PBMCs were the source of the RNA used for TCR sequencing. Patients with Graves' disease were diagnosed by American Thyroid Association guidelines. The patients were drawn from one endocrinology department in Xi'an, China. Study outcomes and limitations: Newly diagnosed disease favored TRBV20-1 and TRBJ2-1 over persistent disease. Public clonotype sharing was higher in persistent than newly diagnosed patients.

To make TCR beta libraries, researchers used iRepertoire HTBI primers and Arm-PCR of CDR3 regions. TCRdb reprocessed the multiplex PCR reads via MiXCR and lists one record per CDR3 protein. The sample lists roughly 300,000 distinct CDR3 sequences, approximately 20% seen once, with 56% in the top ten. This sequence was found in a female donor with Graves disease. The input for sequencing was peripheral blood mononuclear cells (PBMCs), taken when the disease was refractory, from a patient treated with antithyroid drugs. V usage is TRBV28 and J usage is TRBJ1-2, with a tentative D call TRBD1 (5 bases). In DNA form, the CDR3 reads TGTGCCAGCAGGTTCCCCACCGGGGACGCAGCTAACTATGGCTACACCTTC. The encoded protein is CASRFPTGDAANYGYTF.